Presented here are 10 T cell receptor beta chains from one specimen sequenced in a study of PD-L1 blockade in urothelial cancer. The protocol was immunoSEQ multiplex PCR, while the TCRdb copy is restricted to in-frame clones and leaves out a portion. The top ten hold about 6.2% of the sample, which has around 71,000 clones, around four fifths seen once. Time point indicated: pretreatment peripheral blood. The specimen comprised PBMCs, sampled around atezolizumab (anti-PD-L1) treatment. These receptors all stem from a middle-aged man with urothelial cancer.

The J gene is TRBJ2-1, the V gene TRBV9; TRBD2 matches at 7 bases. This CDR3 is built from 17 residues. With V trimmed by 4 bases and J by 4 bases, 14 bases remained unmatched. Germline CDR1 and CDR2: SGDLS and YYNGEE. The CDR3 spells CASSPPDGGSVYNEQFF. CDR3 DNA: TGTGCCAGCAGCCCCCCTGATGGCGGGAGTGTGTACAATGAGCAGTTCTTC.

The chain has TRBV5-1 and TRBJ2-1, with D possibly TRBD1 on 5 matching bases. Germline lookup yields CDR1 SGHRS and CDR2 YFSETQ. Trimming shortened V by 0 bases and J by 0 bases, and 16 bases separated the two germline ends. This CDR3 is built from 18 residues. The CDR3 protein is CASSLASTVLRSYNEQFF. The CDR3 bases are TGCGCCAGCAGCTTGGCCTCGACAGTACTCCGCTCCTACAATGAGCAGTTCTTC.

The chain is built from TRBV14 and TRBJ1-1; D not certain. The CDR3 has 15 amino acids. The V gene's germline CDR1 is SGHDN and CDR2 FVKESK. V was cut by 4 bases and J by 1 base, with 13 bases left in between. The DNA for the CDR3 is TGTGCCAGCAGCCTAGGACTGGGTCCGAACACTGAAGCTTTCTTT. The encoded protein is CASSLGLGPNTEAFF.

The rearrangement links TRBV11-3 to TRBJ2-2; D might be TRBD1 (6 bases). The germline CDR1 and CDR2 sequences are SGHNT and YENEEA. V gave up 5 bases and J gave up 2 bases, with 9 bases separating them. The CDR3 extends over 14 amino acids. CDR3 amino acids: CASSPDRNTGELFF. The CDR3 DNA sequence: TGTGCCAGCAGCCCGGACAGAAACACCGGGGAGCTGTTTTTT.

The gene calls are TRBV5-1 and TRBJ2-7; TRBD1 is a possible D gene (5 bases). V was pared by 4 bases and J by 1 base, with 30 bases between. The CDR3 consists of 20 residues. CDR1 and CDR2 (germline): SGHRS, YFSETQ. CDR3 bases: TGCGCCAGCAGCCCACTATCGTATGGAACAGATTTTAACAGGTCCTACGAGCAGTACTTC. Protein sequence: CASSPLSYGTDFNRSYEQYF.

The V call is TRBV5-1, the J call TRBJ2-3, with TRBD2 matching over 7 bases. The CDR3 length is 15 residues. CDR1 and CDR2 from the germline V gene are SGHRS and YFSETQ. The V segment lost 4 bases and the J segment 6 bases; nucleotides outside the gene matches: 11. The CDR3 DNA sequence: TGCGCCAGCAGCAAAGAGCGGGGAAGGGTTGATACGCAGTATTTT. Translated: CASSKERGRVDTQYF.

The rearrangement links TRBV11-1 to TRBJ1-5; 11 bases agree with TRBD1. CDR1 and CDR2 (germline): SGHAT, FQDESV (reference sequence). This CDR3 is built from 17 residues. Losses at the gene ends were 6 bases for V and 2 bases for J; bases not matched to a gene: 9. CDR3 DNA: TGTGCCAGCAGGCGGACAGGGGGCAGTTGGCGCAATCAGCCCCAGCATTTT. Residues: CASRRTGGSWRNQPQHF.

The DNA of the CDR3 is TGTGCCAGAGGGATGCGGGACTGGGTTATAAATGAGCAGTTCTTC. Residues: CARGMRDWVINEQFF. This rearrangement joins TRBV19 to TRBJ2-1; TRBD2 might be the D (6 bases). The ends were cut back, 9 bases at V and 7 bases at J, with 22 bases in the middle. This CDR3 is built from 15 residues. Germline lookup yields CDR1 LNHDA and CDR2 SQIVND (reference sequence).

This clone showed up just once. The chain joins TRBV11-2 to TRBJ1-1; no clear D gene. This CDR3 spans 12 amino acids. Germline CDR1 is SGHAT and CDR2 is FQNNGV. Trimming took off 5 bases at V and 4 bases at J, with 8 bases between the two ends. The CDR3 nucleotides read TGTGCCAGCAGCCTTTCCTCCACTGAAGCTTTCTTT. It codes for CASSLSSTEAFF.

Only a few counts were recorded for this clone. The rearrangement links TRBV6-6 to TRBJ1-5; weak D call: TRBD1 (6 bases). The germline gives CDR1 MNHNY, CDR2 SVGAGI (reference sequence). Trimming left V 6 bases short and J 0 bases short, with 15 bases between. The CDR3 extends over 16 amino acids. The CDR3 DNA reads TGTGCCAGCAGGCAGGGGACCCGTTATAGCAATCAGCCCCAGCATTTT. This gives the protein CASRQGTRYSNQPQHF.